This T cell receptor beta chain was captured in a study of CD8 T cells in ankylosing spondylitis. Study conclusions and caveats: A TCR beta motif of eight or nine highly homologous variants seemed to mark ankylosing spondylitis blood. The clones that were linked to disease were reported to be significantly enriched in matched synovial fluid samples from ankylosing spondylitis patients.

This clonotype was counted ten times or more. The target antigen is unknown. Researchers built TCR beta libraries using quantitative 5'-RACE with molecular barcodes. One entry per CDR3 protein, called by TCRdb with MiXCR from the 5' RACE reads. The sample lists around 250,000 distinct CDR3 sequences, 15% to 20% occurring once. Trimming cost V 3 bases and J 4 bases, with 6 bases left between them. The CDR3 has 13 residues. Germline CDR1 and CDR2: KGHSH and LQKENI. The chain combines TRBV18 with TRBJ2-2; unclear D gene. The source material was blood, either unsorted or a sorted T cell fraction (not recorded which). The receptor comes from a male donor with ankylosing spondylitis or in good health (not recorded which). The CDR3 coding sequence is TGTGCCAGCTCACCTCCATTCACCGGGGAGCTGTTTTTT. The encoded protein is CASSPPFTGELFF.